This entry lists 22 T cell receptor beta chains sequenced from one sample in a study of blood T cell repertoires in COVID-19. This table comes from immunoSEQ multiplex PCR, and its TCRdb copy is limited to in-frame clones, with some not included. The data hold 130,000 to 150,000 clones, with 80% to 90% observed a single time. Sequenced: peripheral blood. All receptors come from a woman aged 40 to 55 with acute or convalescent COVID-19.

The CDR3 coding sequence is TGTGCCAGCAGCTTAGGACAGTATATGAACACTGAAGCTTTCTTT. Its translation is CASSLGQYMNTEAFF. This chain connects TRBV5-4 to TRBJ1-1; tentatively, D is TRBD1 (6 bases). The CDR3 runs 15 residues. V was cut by 2 bases and J by 0 bases, with 11 bases left in between. CDR1 and CDR2 from the germline V gene are SGHNT and YYREEE (reference sequence).

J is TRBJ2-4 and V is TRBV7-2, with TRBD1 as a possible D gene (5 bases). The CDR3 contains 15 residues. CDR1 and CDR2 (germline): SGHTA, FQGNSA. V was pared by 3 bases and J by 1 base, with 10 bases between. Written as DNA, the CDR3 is TGTGCCAGCAGCTTCGACAGTCTCGCCAAAAACATTCAGTACTTC. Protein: CASSFDSLAKNIQYF.

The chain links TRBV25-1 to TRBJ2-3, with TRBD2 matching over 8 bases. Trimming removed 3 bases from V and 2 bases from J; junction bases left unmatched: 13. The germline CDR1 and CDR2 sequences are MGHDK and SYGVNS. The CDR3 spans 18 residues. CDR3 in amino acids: CASSEGTGTSIPTDTQYF. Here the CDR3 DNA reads TGTGCCAGCAGTGAGGGGACCGGGACTAGTATACCCACAGATACGCAGTATTTT.

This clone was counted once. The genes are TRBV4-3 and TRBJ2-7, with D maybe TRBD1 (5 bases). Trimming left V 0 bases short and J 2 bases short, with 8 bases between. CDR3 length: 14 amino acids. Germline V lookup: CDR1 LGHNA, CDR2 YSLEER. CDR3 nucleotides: TGCGCCAGCAGCCAAGATTGGACAACCTACGAGCAGTACTTC. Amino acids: CASSQDWTTYEQYF.

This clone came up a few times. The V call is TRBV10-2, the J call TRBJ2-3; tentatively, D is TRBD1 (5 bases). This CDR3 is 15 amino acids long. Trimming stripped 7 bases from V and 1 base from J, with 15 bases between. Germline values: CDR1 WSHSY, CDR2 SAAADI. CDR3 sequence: CASTEGAVGTDTQYF. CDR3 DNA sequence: TGCGCCAGCACCGAAGGGGCCGTGGGCACAGATACGCAGTATTTT.

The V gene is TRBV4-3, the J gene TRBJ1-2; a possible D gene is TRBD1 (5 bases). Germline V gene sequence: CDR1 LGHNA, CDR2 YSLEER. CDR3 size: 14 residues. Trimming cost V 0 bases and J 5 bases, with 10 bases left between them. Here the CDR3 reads CASSQEPWTYGYTF. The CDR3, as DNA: TGCGCCAGCAGCCAAGAGCCCTGGACATATGGCTACACCTTC.

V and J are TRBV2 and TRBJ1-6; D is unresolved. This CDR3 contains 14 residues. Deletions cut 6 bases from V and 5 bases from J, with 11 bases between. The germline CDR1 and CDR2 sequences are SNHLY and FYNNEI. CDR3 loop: CASRATNNNSPLHF. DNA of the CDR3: TGTGCCAGCAGGGCGACAAACAATAATTCACCCCTCCACTTT.

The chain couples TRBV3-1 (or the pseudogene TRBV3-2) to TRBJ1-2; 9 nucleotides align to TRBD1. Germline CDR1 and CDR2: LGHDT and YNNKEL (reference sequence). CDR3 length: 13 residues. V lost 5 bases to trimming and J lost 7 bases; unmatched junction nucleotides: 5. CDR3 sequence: CASSRGTGFGYTF. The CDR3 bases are TGTGCCAGCAGCAGAGGGACAGGGTTTGGCTACACCTTC.

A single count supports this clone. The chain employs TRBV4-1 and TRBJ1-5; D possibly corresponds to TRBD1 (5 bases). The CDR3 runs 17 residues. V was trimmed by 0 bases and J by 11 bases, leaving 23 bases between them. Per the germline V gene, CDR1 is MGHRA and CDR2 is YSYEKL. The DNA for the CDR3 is TGCGCCAGCAGCCAAGATAGTATGGCAGGGCAGCAATGGGCCCAGCATTTT. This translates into CASSQDSMAGQQWAQHF.

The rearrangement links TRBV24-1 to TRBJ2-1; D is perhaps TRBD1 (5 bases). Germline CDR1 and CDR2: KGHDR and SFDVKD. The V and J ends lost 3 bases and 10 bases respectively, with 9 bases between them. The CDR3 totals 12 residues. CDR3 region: CATSDPWTEQFF. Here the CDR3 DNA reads TGTGCCACCAGTGATCCATGGACAGAGCAGTTCTTC.

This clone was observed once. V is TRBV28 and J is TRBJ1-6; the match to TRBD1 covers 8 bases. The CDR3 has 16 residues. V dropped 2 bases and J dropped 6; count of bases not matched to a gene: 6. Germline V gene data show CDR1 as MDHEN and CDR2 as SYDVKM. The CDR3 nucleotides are TGTGCCAGCAGTTTACGGACAGGGATGGGTAATTCACCCCTCCACTTT. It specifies CASSLRTGMGNSPLHF.

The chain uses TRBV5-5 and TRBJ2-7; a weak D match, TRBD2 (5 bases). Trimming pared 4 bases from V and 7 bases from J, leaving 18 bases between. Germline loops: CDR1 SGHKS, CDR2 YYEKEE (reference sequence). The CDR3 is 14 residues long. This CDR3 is CASSPGVLGGEQYF. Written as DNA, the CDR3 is TGTGCCAGCAGCCCCGGGGTTTTAGGTGGGGAGCAGTACTTC.

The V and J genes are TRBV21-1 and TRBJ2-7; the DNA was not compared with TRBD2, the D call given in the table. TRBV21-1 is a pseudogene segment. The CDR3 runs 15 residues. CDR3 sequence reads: CASSNPIREGYEQYF. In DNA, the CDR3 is TGTGCCAGCAGCAATCCCATCCGGGAGGGCTACGAGCAGTACTTC.

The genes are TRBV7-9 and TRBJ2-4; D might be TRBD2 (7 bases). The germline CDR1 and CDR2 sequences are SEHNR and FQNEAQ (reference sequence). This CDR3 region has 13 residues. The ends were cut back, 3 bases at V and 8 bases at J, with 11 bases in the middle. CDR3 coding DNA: TGTGCCAGCAGCTTCCGGGGGGCGGACATTCAGTACTTC. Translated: CASSFRGADIQYF.

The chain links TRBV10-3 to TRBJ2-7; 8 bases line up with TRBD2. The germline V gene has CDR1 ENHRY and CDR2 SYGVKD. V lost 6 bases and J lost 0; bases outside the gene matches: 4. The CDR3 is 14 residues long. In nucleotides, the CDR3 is TGTGCCATCAGCGTTACTAGCGGCTCCTACGAGCAGTACTTC. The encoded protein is CAISVTSGSYEQYF.

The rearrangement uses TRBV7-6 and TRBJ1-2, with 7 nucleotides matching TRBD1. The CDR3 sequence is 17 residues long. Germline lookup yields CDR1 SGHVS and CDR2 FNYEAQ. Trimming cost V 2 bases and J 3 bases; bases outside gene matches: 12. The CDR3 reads CASSLSPSGGFYYGYTF. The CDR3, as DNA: TGTGCCAGCAGCTTATCCCCCTCAGGGGGATTTTACTATGGCTACACCTTC.

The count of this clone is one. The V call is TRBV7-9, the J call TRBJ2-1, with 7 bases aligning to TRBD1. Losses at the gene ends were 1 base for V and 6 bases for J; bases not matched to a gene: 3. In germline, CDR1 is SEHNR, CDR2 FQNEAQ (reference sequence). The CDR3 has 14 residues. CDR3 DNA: TGTGCCAGCAGCTTAGTTGGGACAGTCAATGAGCAGTTCTTC. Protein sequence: CASSLVGTVNEQFF.

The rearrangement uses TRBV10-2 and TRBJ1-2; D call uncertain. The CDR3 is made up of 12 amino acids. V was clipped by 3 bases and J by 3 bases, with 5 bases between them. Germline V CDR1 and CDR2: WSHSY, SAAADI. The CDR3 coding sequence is TGCGCCAGCAGTGACGGGGACTATGGCTACACCTTC. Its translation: CASSDGDYGYTF.

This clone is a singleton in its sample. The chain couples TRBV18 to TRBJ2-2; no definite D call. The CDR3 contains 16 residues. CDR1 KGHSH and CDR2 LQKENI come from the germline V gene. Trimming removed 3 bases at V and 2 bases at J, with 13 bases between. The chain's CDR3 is CASSPFVGDNTGELFF. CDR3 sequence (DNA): TGTGCCAGCTCACCCTTTGTTGGAGATAACACCGGGGAGCTGTTTTTT.

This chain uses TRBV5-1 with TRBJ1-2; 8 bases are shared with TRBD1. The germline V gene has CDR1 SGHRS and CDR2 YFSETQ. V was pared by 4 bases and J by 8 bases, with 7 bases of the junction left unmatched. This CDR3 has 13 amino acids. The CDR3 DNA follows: TGCGCCAGCAGCGCGCAGGACAGGGAAGGCTACACCTTC. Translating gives CASSAQDREGYTF.

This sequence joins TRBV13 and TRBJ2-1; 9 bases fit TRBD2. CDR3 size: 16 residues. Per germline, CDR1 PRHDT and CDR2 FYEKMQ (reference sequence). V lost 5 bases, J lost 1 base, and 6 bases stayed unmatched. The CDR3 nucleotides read TGTGCCAGCAGCGGTAGCGGGAGAGTTTCCTACAATGAGCAGTTCTTC. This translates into CASSGSGRVSYNEQFF. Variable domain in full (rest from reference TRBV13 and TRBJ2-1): AAGVIQSPRHLIKEKRETATLKCYPIPRHDTVYWYQQGPGQDPQFLISFYEKMQSDKGSIPDRFSAQQFSDYHSELNMSSLELGDSALYFCASSGSGRVSYNEQFFGPGTRLTVL.

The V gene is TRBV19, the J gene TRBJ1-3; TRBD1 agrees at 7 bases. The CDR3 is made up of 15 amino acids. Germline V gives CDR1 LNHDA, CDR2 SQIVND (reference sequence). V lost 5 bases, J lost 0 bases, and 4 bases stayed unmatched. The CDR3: CASSWTGSSGNTIYF. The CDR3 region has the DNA TGTGCCAGTAGTTGGACAGGTAGCTCTGGAAACACCATATATTTT.